These 2 T cell receptor beta chains came from one sample sequenced in a study of post-analysis software for immune sequencing data. Broader study findings: TRBV segments more frequent in patients than in controls numbered about five and included TRBV5-6, TRBV5-1 and TRBV20-1.

Tagging with unique molecular identifiers was a feature of the TCR beta cDNA libraries. MiXCR was run by TCRdb on the PCR reads, yielding one entry per CDR3 protein. The sample includes approximately 160,000 distinct CDR3 sequences, roughly 30% seen only once; the top ten take roughly 1.6%. Which antigens these TCRs recognize remains unknown. The sequenced material came from blood. Source of these receptors: a girl aged 10-17 years with multiple sclerosis.

In the case of this clonotype: A read error is possible here, since a much larger clone lies one base away. The rearrangement uses TRBV6-4 and TRBJ1-2, with D unresolved. The CDR3 covers 10 residues. Germline V gene data show CDR1 as MRHNA and CDR2 as SNTAGT. Trimming left V 10 bases short and J 7 bases short, with 10 bases between. This CDR3 reads CATQRCGYTF. The CDR3 coding sequence is TGTGCCACCCAACGGTGTGGCTACACCTTC.

The V gene is TRBV7-2, the J gene TRBJ2-3, with D possibly being TRBD1 (6 bases). V was shortened by 9 bases and J by 5 bases, with 18 bases between the two germline ends. Per germline, CDR1 SGHTA and CDR2 FQGNSA. This CDR3 is built from 14 residues. CDR3 coding DNA: TGTACCAGACGACAGGAACCCTTGGTAGATACGCAGTATTTT. It encodes CTRRQEPLVDTQYF.